Shown below are 29 T cell receptor beta chains from a single sample sequenced in a study of blood T cell repertoires in COVID-19 (dated by TCRdb to 2019 to 2021). Preparation of the library involved the immunoSEQ multiplex PCR assay. TCRdb obtained this table from immuneACCESS and retained in-frame rearrangements with V and J assigned. These tables miss some clones; where compared with another copy, unresolved V genes account for less than half of the shortfall, and the remainder is unexplained. This sample gives 80,000 or so clones in total; 80% of them show up just once. The ten largest clonotypes hold 4% to 6% of the sample. The sequenced material came from peripheral blood. These receptor sequences come from a woman aged 70-85 years with acute or convalescent COVID-19.

The chain joins TRBV7-9 to TRBJ1-3, with D uncertain. V was shortened by 2 bases and J by 2 bases, with 10 bases between the two germline ends. This CDR3 is 15 amino acids long. Per germline, CDR1 SEHNR and CDR2 FQNEAQ (reference sequence). CDR3 loop: CASSLQRFPGNTIYF. CDR3 bases: TGTGCCAGCAGCTTACAGCGGTTCCCTGGAAACACCATATATTTT. Full variable domain (rest looked up from reference TRBV7-9 and TRBJ1-3): DTGVSQNPRHKITKRGQNVTFRCDPISEHNRLYWYRQTLGQGPEFLTYFQNEAQLEKSRLLSDRFSAERPKGSFSTLEIQRTEQGDSAMYLCASSLQRFPGNTIYFGEGSWLTVV.

The J gene is TRBJ1-5, the V gene TRBV7-2; possible D gene TRBD1, 6 bases. Deletions cut 4 bases from V and 4 bases from J, with 11 bases between. The CDR3 covers 14 residues. The V gene's germline CDR1 is SGHTA and CDR2 FQGNSA. For the CDR3, the DNA is TGTGCCAGCAGCTCCCAGGGGTTAAATCAGCCCCAGCATTTT. The encoded protein is CASSSQGLNQPQHF.

The CDR3, as DNA: TGTGCCAGCAGTCAGGGGACAGGGAAGGGAAACTACACCTTC. It translates to CASSQGTGKGNYTF. V usage is TRBV6-6 and J usage is TRBJ1-2; TRBD1 aligns across 9 bases. After removal of 5 bases from V and 10 bases from J, the junction contained 11 bases not matched to a gene. This CDR3 region has 14 residues. Germline V CDR1 and CDR2: MNHNY, SVGAGI (reference sequence).

This clone was counted once. The chain is built from TRBV7-3 and TRBJ2-3; no reliable D call. V lost 5 bases to trimming and J lost 0 bases, with 9 bases between them. CDR1 is SGHTA and CDR2 is FQGTGA in the germline V gene. The CDR3 covers 14 residues. The CDR3 protein is CASSPLSSTDTQYF. CDR3 nucleotides: TGTGCCAGCAGCCCCTTATCTAGCACAGATACGCAGTATTTT. Variable domain in full (rest from reference TRBV7-3 and TRBJ2-3): GAGVSQTPSNKVTEKGKYVELRCDPISGHTALYWYRQSLGQGPEFLIYFQGTGAADDSGLPNDRFFAVRPEGSVSTLKIQRTERGDSAVYLCASSPLSSTDTQYFGPGTRLTVL.

This clone was counted a few times. The chain uses TRBV19 and TRBJ2-3; D unresolved. The length of the CDR3 is 15 residues. Germline-derived CDR1 and CDR2 are LNHDA and SQIVND (reference sequence). Trimming shortened V by 1 base and J by 5 bases, and 13 bases separated the two germline ends. The CDR3, as DNA: TGTGCCAGTAGTATAGTGGGCCCGCTGAGAGATACGCAGTATTTT. This sequence encodes CASSIVGPLRDTQYF.

This chain joins TRBV7-2 and TRBJ2-5; 10 bases are shared with TRBD2. V shed 5 bases, J shed 4 bases, and the junction held 10 bases outside the gene matches. This CDR3 region has 16 residues. In germline, CDR1 is SGHTA, CDR2 FQGNSA. The CDR3 here is CASSRQGAGGPETQYF. The CDR3 DNA is TGTGCCAGCAGCCGTCAGGGAGCGGGGGGGCCAGAGACCCAGTACTTC.

The rearrangement links TRBV6-6 to TRBJ2-1; D is uncertain. The germline V and J ends were trimmed by 2 bases and 5 bases, with 4 bases remaining between them. CDR3 size: 12 residues. Germline-derived CDR1 and CDR2 are MNHNY and SVGAGI (reference sequence). CDR3 nucleotide sequence: TGTGCCAGCAGTTACCTACACAATGAGCAGTTCTTC. This encodes CASSYLHNEQFF.

The rearrangement joins TRBV7-2 to TRBJ1-2, with 9 bases matching TRBD1. The CDR3 is 12 amino acids. V dropped 5 bases and J dropped 8; count of bases not matched to a gene: 3. The germline CDR1 and CDR2 sequences are SGHTA and FQGNSA. The CDR3 is CASSNRGRGYTF. Written as DNA, the CDR3 is TGTGCCAGCAGCAACAGGGGGCGAGGCTACACCTTC.

This rearrangement joins TRBV18 to TRBJ1-1; TRBD1 aligns across 10 bases. The CDR3 spans 18 residues. V gave up 3 bases and J gave up 4 bases; unmatched junction bases: 14. In germline, CDR1 is KGHSH, CDR2 LQKENI. The chain's CDR3 is CASSPDWGQGSFGTEAFF. CDR3 in DNA: TGTGCCAGCTCACCCGACTGGGGACAGGGGAGTTTCGGCACTGAAGCTTTCTTT.

The chain joins TRBV19 to TRBJ1-4, with D uncertain. V was shortened by 11 bases and J by 7 bases, with 20 bases between the two germline ends. The CDR3 contains 14 residues. Germline V gene data show CDR1 as LNHDA and CDR2 as SQIVND (reference sequence). CDR3 DNA: TGTGCCCAAGGCCGAGCCCCCGGGAGTGAAAAACTGTTTTTT. Translation: CAQGRAPGSEKLFF.

This clone was seen a few times. The chain combines TRBV4-2 with TRBJ2-2, with D perhaps matching TRBD2 (5 bases). Trimming cost V 2 bases and J 6 bases, with 16 bases left between them. The germline V gene encodes CDR1 LGHNA and CDR2 YNFKEQ. The CDR3 contains 16 residues. The CDR3 DNA reads TGTGCCAGCAGCCAACCGGAACGGGGTAACTCCGGGGAGCTGTTTTTT. This gives the protein CASSQPERGNSGELFF.

This clone was observed a few times. The rearrangement joins TRBV29-1 to TRBJ2-5; perhaps TRBD1 as D (6 bases). Germline CDR1 is SQVTM and CDR2 is ANQGSEA. V was shortened by 1 base and J by 2 bases, with 11 bases between the two germline ends. The CDR3 spans 14 residues. As DNA, the CDR3 is TGCAGCGTTGAAGTCAGGACAGCGCAAGAGACCCAGTACTTC. Translated, it gives CSVEVRTAQETQYF.

This clone was found once. The chain recombines TRBV7-2 with TRBJ2-2, with a possible D match to TRBD2 (7 bases). V was clipped by 2 bases and J by 0 bases, with 16 bases between them. CDR1 and CDR2 (germline): SGHTA, FQGNSA. The length of the CDR3 is 18 residues. CDR3: CASSLRGEGGPNTGELFF. DNA of the CDR3: TGTGCCAGCAGCTTAAGAGGAGAGGGGGGGCCGAACACCGGGGAGCTGTTTTTT.

V and J are TRBV6-5 and TRBJ1-1; 8 bases align to TRBD1. The germline CDR1 and CDR2 sequences are MNHEY and SVGAGI. Trimming took 4 bases from V and 1 from J; bases not matched to a gene: 5. CDR3 size: 15 residues. The CDR3 region has the DNA TGTGCCAGCAGTTTAACAGGGGGAGCGAACACTGAAGCTTTCTTT. Protein sequence: CASSLTGGANTEAFF.

The chain uses TRBV6-6 and TRBJ1-1; TRBD1 matches at 8 bases. Germline V gene lookup returns CDR1 MNHNY and CDR2 SVGAGI (reference sequence). CDR3 length equals 13 residues. Losses at the gene ends were 5 bases for V and 2 bases for J; bases not matched to a gene: 1. CDR3 coding DNA: TGTGCCAGCAGTGGACAGGGAAACACTGAAGCTTTCTTT. Amino acid sequence: CASSGQGNTEAFF.

V is TRBV9 and J is TRBJ2-7; 9 bases fit TRBD1. The V segment lost 4 bases and the J segment 3 bases; nucleotides outside the gene matches: 5. Germline CDR1 is SGDLS and CDR2 is YYNGEE. The CDR3 has 14 residues. The CDR3, as DNA: TGTGCCAGCAGCCCAGGGACAGGGCTCTACGAGCAGTACTTC. Translating it yields CASSPGTGLYEQYF.

The V call is TRBV9, the J call TRBJ2-1; TRBD2 matches 12 bases. Germline trimming cut 1 base from V and 8 bases from J; bases unmatched to any gene: 4. The CDR3 extends over 15 amino acids. CDR1 SGDLS and CDR2 YYNGEE come from the germline V gene. The CDR3 spells CASSVLASGGDEQFF. CDR3 nucleotide sequence: TGTGCCAGCAGCGTATTGGCTAGCGGGGGGGATGAGCAGTTCTTC.

This sequence joins TRBV24-1 and TRBJ1-1, with D uncertain. Germline V gene lookup returns CDR1 KGHDR and CDR2 SFDVKD. This CDR3 has 13 residues. Deletions cut 5 bases from V and 2 bases from J, with 8 bases between. CDR3 DNA: TGTGCCACCAGTGTTGGCAGTAACACTGAAGCTTTCTTT. Encoded protein: CATSVGSNTEAFF.

The chain carries TRBV5-1 and TRBJ1-5; the D gene is possibly TRBD1 (6 bases). Germline V gene data show CDR1 as SGHRS and CDR2 as YFSETQ. Trimming removed 0 bases from V and 5 bases from J, with 12 bases in between. This CDR3 contains 15 residues. CDR3 loop: CASSLDPRGDQPQHF. The CDR3 coding sequence is TGCGCCAGCAGCTTGGATCCCAGGGGAGATCAGCCCCAGCATTTT.

The V and J genes are TRBV15 and TRBJ2-3, with 7 positions matching TRBD1. Germline V gene sequence: CDR1 LNHNV, CDR2 YYDKDF (reference sequence). Trimming cost V 2 bases and J 7 bases; bases outside gene matches: 9. The CDR3 is made up of 15 amino acids. CDR3 nucleotides: TGTGCCACCAGCAGACTCTGGACAGGCGCGAATACGCAGTATTTT. Translating gives CATSRLWTGANTQYF.

The chain uses TRBV4-2 and TRBJ2-7, with D possibly being TRBD1 (5 bases). Germline V lookup: CDR1 LGHNA, CDR2 YNFKEQ. Trimming shortened V by 0 bases and J by 6 bases, and 9 bases separated the two germline ends. The CDR3 is 13 residues long. CDR3 nucleotide sequence: TGTGCCAGCAGCCAAGATAGGGGTTCCGAGCAGTACTTC. It encodes CASSQDRGSEQYF.

V is TRBV19 and J is TRBJ1-5; maybe TRBD1 (5 bases). Trimming removed 5 bases at V and 9 bases at J, with 17 bases between. The CDR3 loop spans 14 amino acids. The germline V gene encodes CDR1 LNHDA and CDR2 SQIVND (reference sequence). As DNA, the CDR3 is TGTGCCAGTAGTGTCCCGGGCACAGGTGGGCCCCAGCATTTT. Its protein is CASSVPGTGGPQHF.

The chain employs TRBV18 and TRBJ2-3, with D possibly being TRBD2 (6 bases). The CDR3 covers 16 residues. CDR1 and CDR2 from the germline V gene are KGHSH and LQKENI. V lost 6 bases and J 1 base, leaving 17 bases between the germline ends. CDR3 DNA sequence: TGTGCCAGCTCTCCCAATGGGGGGTTCGGCACAGATACGCAGTATTTT. Translated, it gives CASSPNGGFGTDTQYF.

The V and J genes are TRBV7-9 and TRBJ2-7; TRBD2 might be the D (5 bases). CDR3 size: 14 residues. The germline V and J ends were trimmed by 5 bases and 4 bases, with 15 bases remaining between them. Germline V gene sequence: CDR1 SEHNR, CDR2 FQNEAQ (reference sequence). The CDR3 sequence is CASSPAEGDYEQYF. Written as DNA, the CDR3 is TGTGCCAGCAGCCCCGCCGAGGGAGATTACGAGCAGTACTTC. The variable domain in full, completed from reference TRBV7-9 and TRBJ2-7, reads DTGVSQNPRHKITKRGQNVTFRCDPISEHNRLYWYRQTLGQGPEFLTYFQNEAQLEKSRLLSDRFSAERPKGSFSTLEIQRTEQGDSAMYLCASSPAEGDYEQYFGPGTRLTVT.

The chain uses TRBV7-2 and TRBJ1-2, with 7 positions matching TRBD1. The CDR3 consists of 16 residues. Germline assignment: CDR1 SGHTA and CDR2 FQGNSA. V dropped 1 base and J dropped 0; count of bases not matched to a gene: 5. As DNA, the CDR3 is TGTGCCAGCAGCTTAGTGCCAGGGACAGCTAACTATGGCTACACCTTC. Amino acid sequence: CASSLVPGTANYGYTF.

This chain uses TRBV9 with TRBJ2-7; a possible D gene is TRBD2 (5 bases). Germline assignment: CDR1 SGDLS and CDR2 YYNGEE. The CDR3 sequence is 14 residues long. Trimming shortened V by 4 bases and J by 2 bases, and 13 bases separated the two germline ends. The CDR3: CASSSQAEPYEQYF. The CDR3 region has the DNA TGTGCCAGCAGCTCCCAAGCGGAACCCTACGAGCAGTACTTC. Filled out from reference TRBV9 and TRBJ2-7, the complete variable domain reads DSGVTQTPKHLITATGQRVTLRCSPRSGDLSVYWYQQSLDQGLQFLIQYYNGEERAKGNILERFSAQQFPDLHSELNLSSLELGDSALYFCASSSQAEPYEQYFGPGTRLTVT.

The CDR3 sequence is CSVGEETAPYEQYF. The CDR3 DNA sequence: TGCAGCGTTGGGGAAGAGACAGCCCCCTACGAGCAGTACTTC. The chain employs TRBV29-1 and TRBJ2-7, with D tentatively TRBD1 (5 bases). There are 14 residues in the CDR3. CDR1 is SQVTM, CDR2 ANQGSEA, per germline. V gave up 4 bases and J gave up 2 bases, with 15 bases separating them.

V is TRBV9 and J is TRBJ1-1; the D gene is possibly TRBD1 (5 bases). Germline V gene sequence: CDR1 SGDLS, CDR2 YYNGEE. The CDR3 runs 16 residues. V gave up 3 bases and J gave up 0 bases, with 15 bases separating them. The CDR3 DNA sequence: TGTGCCAGCAGCGCGGGCATTCAGGGATTGAACACTGAAGCTTTCTTT. The encoded protein is CASSAGIQGLNTEAFF.

The J gene is TRBJ2-5, the V gene TRBV6-2 or TRBV6-3; D might be TRBD2 (5 bases). Trimming took 0 bases from V and 3 from J, leaving 5 bases between them. Germline V gene sequence: CDR1 MNHEY, CDR2 SVGEGT. This CDR3 is built from 13 residues. The CDR3 loop is CASSYSREETQYF. CDR3 bases: TGTGCCAGCAGTTACTCGCGGGAAGAGACCCAGTACTTC.